The rows below give T cell receptor beta chains drawn from one sample of a study of blood T cell repertoires in COVID-19. Sequenced by immunoSEQ multiplex PCR; TCRdb stores in-frame clones only, minus some. The table lists around 60,000 clones, 83% of them singletons. Sequencing was performed on peripheral blood. The source is a man over 45 with COVID-19, enrolled during active disease. Each CDR3 is given with its conserved first and last residue. A D gene is named only where the DNA matches it firmly. Expanded clones are given a class, and other clones once, few, many or no size at all.

CDR3 protein,CDR3 DNA,V gene,clone size,J gene,D gene
CSVFTGTYEQYF,TGCAGCGTTTTCACAGGTACCTACGAGCAGTACTTC,TRBV29-1,many,TRBJ2-7,-
CASSRGPTGVGYGYTF,TGTGCCAGCAGCCGGGGCCCGACAGGGGTCGGTTACGGCTACACCTTC,TRBV5-6,-,TRBJ1-2,TRBD1
CASSLSGQGFSEKLFF,TGTGCCAGCAGTTTATCCGGACAGGGGTTTAGCGAAAAACTGTTTTTT,TRBV28,-,TRBJ1-4,TRBD1
CASSLLAGNTEAFF,TGTGCCAGCAGTTTATTGGCAGGGAACACTGAAGCTTTCTTT,TRBV27,-,TRBJ1-1,-
CASSRDRASYEQYF,TGCGCCAGCAGCCGGGACAGGGCGTCCTACGAGCAGTACTTC,TRBV5-1,-,TRBJ2-7,TRBD1
CASTAGDEQFF,TGTGCCAGCACCGCGGGAGATGAGCAGTTCTTC,TRBV25-1,-,TRBJ2-1,TRBD2
CASSAARTGQGPHTGELFF,TGTGCCAGCAGCGCGGCGAGGACGGGACAGGGGCCCCACACCGGGGAGCTGTTTTTT,TRBV9,-,TRBJ2-2,TRBD1
CASSYPGTGANVLTF,TGTGCCAGCAGTTACCCGGGGACTGGGGCCAACGTCCTGACTTTC,TRBV28,-,TRBJ2-6,-
CASRRGGWTDTQYF,TGTGCCAGTAGACGCGGGGGTTGGACAGATACGCAGTATTTT,TRBV19,-,TRBJ2-3,TRBD2
CAWSVGGTANEKLFF,TGTGCCTGGAGTGTAGGCGGGACAGCTAATGAAAAACTGTTTTTT,TRBV30,-,TRBJ1-4,TRBD1
CASSLGTTYGYTF,TGTGCCAGCAGTTTAGGCACCACCTATGGCTACACCTTC,TRBV28,-,TRBJ1-2,-
CASSDGQGGETQYF,TGCGCCAGCAGCGATGGACAGGGCGGGGAGACCCAGTACTTC,TRBV10-1,-,TRBJ2-5,TRBD1
CASSLFGQPLDNTIYF,TGTGCCAGCAGCTTGTTCGGACAGCCACTAGATAACACCATATATTTT,TRBV5-4,-,TRBJ1-3,-
CASISGDNYGYTF,TGTGCCAGCATCTCGGGAGACAACTATGGCTACACCTTC,TRBV28,-,TRBJ1-2,-
CASISTGGNTIYF,TGTGCCAGCATCTCCACAGGGGGAAACACCATATATTTT,TRBV7-9,-,TRBJ1-3,-
CATSRDLGVETQYF,TGTGCCACCAGCAGAGATTTAGGGGTCGAGACCCAGTACTTC,TRBV15,-,TRBJ2-5,-